This T cell receptor (beta chain) came from a study of T-cell memory formation after mild COVID-19. Germline CDR1 and CDR2: SGHVS and FQNEAQ. Losses at the gene ends were 1 base for V and 6 bases for J; bases not matched to a gene: 17. The CDR3 totals 18 residues. The sample holds a few counts of this clonotype. The antigen is not known. From 5'RACE with constant-segment primers came TCR alpha and TCR beta cDNA libraries that carried sample barcodes and UMIs. From the 5' RACE reads, TCRdb called clonotypes with MiXCR, one entry per CDR3 protein. The sample holds roughly 610,000 distinct CDR3 sequences, roughly 17% seen once. Whole-study findings and limits: That cross-reactive memory joined was suggested by some responding clones appearing in pre-infection memory. Day 37-peaking second-wave clones had unconfirmed SARS-CoV-2 specificity. Researchers report contracting CD4+ clones mostly in CM and EM, with CD8+ clones in EMRA.

The genes are TRBV7-8 and TRBJ1-1; the match to TRBD1 covers 7 bases. Sequenced: PBMCs or a T cell subset sorted from them (not recorded which). This receptor was identified in an adult woman who had mild COVID-19 (a few samples of this study predate the infection). Cell type and time point are not known. The CDR3 spells CASSLEVRGWVGNSEAFF. CDR3 DNA sequence: TGTGCCAGCAGCTTAGAAGTCAGGGGGTGGGTAGGAAACTCTGAAGCTTTCTTT. The variable domain in full, with the rest retrieved from reference TRBV7-8 and TRBJ1-1, is GAGVSQSPRYKVAKRGQDVALRCDPISGHVSLFWYQQALGQGPEFLTYFQNEAQLDKSGLPSDRFFAERPEGSVSTLKIQRTQQEDSAVYLCASSLEVRGWVGNSEAFFGQGTRLTVV.